A selection of T cell receptor beta chains follows, all from one sample in a study of shared clonotypes between healthy human individuals. Sequencing was performed with immunoSEQ multiplex PCR; in TCRdb, only in-frame clones are kept and a portion is missing. The sample consists of some 630,000 clones, about 96% of them appearing once. The sample taken for sequencing was naive CD8+ T cells sorted from blood. Every receptor here comes from a woman younger than 45 in good health. CDR3s include the opening cysteine and the closing phenylalanine or tryptophan. Each record gives: D gene, clone size, V gene, J gene, CDR3 DNA, CDR3 protein. A D gene is named only where the DNA matches it firmly. Clone size is not always given. Where it is, it says once, few, many or a class for expanded clones.

D: TRBD1
size: -
V: TRBV7-9
J: TRBJ2-7
DNA: TGTGCCAGCAGCCCCCCCGGGACAGGGCGATCCTACGAGCAGTACTTC
CDR3: CASSPPGTGRSYEQYF

D: TRBD1
size: -
V: TRBV2
J: TRBJ2-4
DNA: TGTGCCAGCAGTGAAGAGGGGGCGAGGATCCAAAACATTCAGTACTTC
CDR3: CASSEEGARIQNIQYF

D: -
size: -
V: TRBV28
J: TRBJ1-1
DNA: TGTGCCAGCAGTTTTGGGGGGGCGTCCGCAGCTTTCTTT
CDR3: CASSFGGASAAFF

D: -
size: once
V: TRBV28
J: TRBJ1-1
DNA: TGTGCCAGCAGTTTGCGGATGGACCCGCTTGAAGCTTTCTTT
CDR3: CASSLRMDPLEAFF

D: TRBD1
size: -
V: TRBV28
J: TRBJ2-3
DNA: TGTGCCAGCAGTTGGAAAACAGGGGACGCTAGCACAGATACGCAGTATTTT
CDR3: CASSWKTGDASTDTQYF

D: TRBD2
size: -
V: TRBV7-9
J: TRBJ2-1
DNA: TGTGCCAGCAGTTATGGACTAGTCGGCAATGAGCAGTTCTTC
CDR3: CASSYGLVGNEQFF

D: -
size: -
V: TRBV30
J: TRBJ1-2
DNA: TGTGCCTGGAGTGGCTACACAGGGCATCCCTATGGCTACACCTTC
CDR3: CAWSGYTGHPYGYTF

D: TRBD2
size: once
V: TRBV5-4
J: TRBJ2-5
DNA: TGTGCCAGCAGATTAGCGGGAGGCCAAGAGACCCAGTACTTC
CDR3: CASRLAGGQETQYF

D: -
size: -
V: TRBV19
J: TRBJ2-2
DNA: TGTGCCAGTAGTATCCCGGGGCCCGGGGAGCTGTTTTTT
CDR3: CASSIPGPGELFF

D: TRBD2
size: -
V: TRBV4-1
J: TRBJ2-5
DNA: TGCGCCAGCAGCCCGGGGACTAGCGGCCTTACGGGGCAAGAGACCCAGTACTTC
CDR3: CASSPGTSGLTGQETQYF

D: TRBD1
size: -
V: TRBV29-1
J: TRBJ1-1
DNA: TGCAGCGTTTCCGGGACAGGGGAAACGTACACTGAAGCTTTCTTT
CDR3: CSVSGTGETYTEAFF

D: -
size: -
V: TRBV6-4
J: TRBJ2-1
DNA: TGTGCCAGCAGTGACTCTAGCGGAAATGAGCAGTTCTTC
CDR3: CASSDSSGNEQFF

D: TRBD1
size: -
V: TRBV15
J: TRBJ2-2
DNA: TGTGCCACCAGCACCGGGACAGGGTTTGCAGGGGAGCTGTTTTTT
CDR3: CATSTGTGFAGELFF

D: -
size: -
V: TRBV28
J: TRBJ1-5
DNA: TGTGCCTGGGGGTGGCAGTTGAATCAGCCCCAGCATTTT
CDR3: CAWGWQLNQPQHF

D: -
size: -
V: TRBV4-1
J: TRBJ2-3
DNA: TGCGCCAGCGGCTGGGGGGAAAGGACAGATACGCAGTATTTT
CDR3: CASGWGERTDTQYF

D: -
size: -
V: TRBV19
J: TRBJ2-7
DNA: TGTGCCAGTAGTGCCTGGGACGGAGCCTACGAGCAGTACTTC
CDR3: CASSAWDGAYEQYF

D: TRBD2
size: -
V: TRBV15
J: TRBJ2-3
DNA: TGTGCCACCAGCAGAGATTGGTTCCCTAGCGGGAGCGACGATACGCAGTATTTT
CDR3: CATSRDWFPSGSDDTQYF

D: -
size: -
V: TRBV23-1
J: TRBJ1-4
DNA: TGCGCCAGCAGTCAAAAAAAAGTTCGGAGGGAAGACGGTGAAAAACTGTTTTTT
CDR3: CASSQKKVRREDGEKLFF

D: -
size: -
V: TRBV1
J: TRBJ2-3
DNA: TGCACCAGCAGCCTGTTAGCGGGAGGGCCCCGCGTCCTCATCATGGATACGCAGTATTTT
CDR3: CTSSLLAGGPRVLIMDTQYF

D: -
size: -
V: TRBV6-1
J: TRBJ1-1
DNA: TGTGCCAGCAGCCTCCAATGGACGGAGAACACTGAAGCTTTCTTT
CDR3: CASSLQWTENTEAFF

D: -
size: -
V: TRBV9
J: TRBJ2-4
DNA: TGTGCCAGCAGCGAAGGGGTCGGCAAAAACATTCAGTACTTC
CDR3: CASSEGVGKNIQYF

D: -
size: -
V: TRBV19
J: TRBJ1-1
DNA: TGTGCCAGTAGGGGACTTATGAACACTGAAGCTTTCTTT
CDR3: CASRGLMNTEAFF

D: -
size: -
V: TRBV6-5
J: TRBJ1-5
DNA: TGTGCCAGCAGTTACTCCTGGGGGGACTCGAATCAGCCCCAGCATTTT
CDR3: CASSYSWGDSNQPQHF

D: -
size: -
V: TRBV27
J: TRBJ1-2
DNA: TGTGCCAGCAGTCCTTTCCGAGCTAACTATGGCTACACCTTC
CDR3: CASSPFRANYGYTF

D: -
size: -
V: TRBV4-1
J: TRBJ1-5
DNA: TGCGCCAGCAGCCATACAAGGGGCAATCAGCCCCAGCATTTT
CDR3: CASSHTRGNQPQHF

D: TRBD2
size: once
V: TRBV7-2
J: TRBJ2-1
DNA: TGTGCCAGCATGGGGGACTACACATACAATGAGCAGTTCTTC
CDR3: CASMGDYTYNEQFF

D: -
size: once
V: TRBV19
J: TRBJ2-1
DNA: TGTGCCAGTAGTATAGATCGGGGGGCAGCCTACAATGAGCAGTTCTTC
CDR3: CASSIDRGAAYNEQFF

D: -
size: -
V: TRBV28
J: TRBJ1-2
DNA: TGTGCCAGCAGTTTTTCTAACTATGGCTACACCTTC
CDR3: CASSFSNYGYTF

D: TRBD2
size: -
V: TRBV28
J: TRBJ2-1
DNA: TGTGCCAGCAGTGCCCTAGACGGGAGGGGAGGGGCGTTCTTC
CDR3: CASSALDGRGGAFF

D: -
size: -
V: TRBV5-1
J: TRBJ2-1
DNA: TGCGCCAGCAGCATCGGGACGGACCCTAATGAGCAGTTCTTC
CDR3: CASSIGTDPNEQFF

D: -
size: -
V: TRBV19
J: TRBJ2-5
DNA: TGTGCCAGTAGTATAGGAAGAGACATTGGCCAAGAGACCCAGTACTTC
CDR3: CASSIGRDIGQETQYF

D: -
size: -
V: TRBV5-1
J: TRBJ2-6
DNA: TGCGCCAGCAGCTTGGTATCTGGGGCCAACGTCCTGACTTTC
CDR3: CASSLVSGANVLTF

D: -
size: -
V: TRBV28
J: TRBJ1-1
DNA: TGTGCCAGCGGGGTCGGGGGACCCGAAGCTTTCTTT
CDR3: CASGVGGPEAFF

D: -
size: -
V: TRBV6-5
J: TRBJ2-5
DNA: TGTGCCAGCAGTAAGACAGGCGGGAGCGGAGAGACCCAGTACTTC
CDR3: CASSKTGGSGETQYF

D: -
size: -
V: TRBV10-3
J: TRBJ1-5
DNA: TGTGCCATCCAGCGAAAGAATCTCGGGACGGCCAGCAATCAGCCCCAGCATTTT
CDR3: CAIQRKNLGTASNQPQHF

D: -
size: once
V: TRBV5-6
J: TRBJ2-7
DNA: TGTGCCAGCAGCTTGAGTGGGACGGGGGCGGACGAGCAGTACTTC
CDR3: CASSLSGTGADEQYF

D: -
size: -
V: TRBV27
J: TRBJ2-5
DNA: TGTGCCAGCAGTTTATGGGGGGACCAAGAGACCCAGTACTTC
CDR3: CASSLWGDQETQYF

D: -
size: -
V: TRBV7-9
J: TRBJ1-2
DNA: TGTGCCAGCAGCTTAGCCAGCTCCTATGGCTACACCTTC
CDR3: CASSLASSYGYTF

D: -
size: -
V: TRBV7-9
J: TRBJ2-5
DNA: TGTGCCAGCGGCTTTTGGGCAAATGAGACCCAGTACTTC
CDR3: CASGFWANETQYF

D: TRBD2
size: -
V: TRBV27
J: TRBJ2-7
DNA: TGTGCCAGCAGTACACTAGCGGGAGGGCACTACGAGCAGTACTTC
CDR3: CASSTLAGGHYEQYF

D: -
size: -
V: TRBV9
J: TRBJ2-1
DNA: TGTGCCAGCAGCGACTCAGGGGTTCAGTTCTTC
CDR3: CASSDSGVQFF

D: TRBD1
size: once
V: TRBV2
J: TRBJ1-4
DNA: TGTGCCAGCAGGGACAGGGATAATGAAAAACTGTTTTTT
CDR3: CASRDRDNEKLFF

D: -
size: once
V: TRBV4-1
J: TRBJ2-3
DNA: TGCGCCAGCAGCCAAGATCCAGGGGTCACAGATACGCAGTATTTT
CDR3: CASSQDPGVTDTQYF

D: -
size: -
V: TRBV6-1
J: TRBJ2-4
DNA: TGTGCCAGCAGTGAACAGGGGGCCAAAAACATTCAGTACTTC
CDR3: CASSEQGAKNIQYF

D: -
size: once
V: TRBV6-1
J: TRBJ1-5
DNA: TGTGCCAGCAGTGAAGAGAGGATAAGCAATCAGCCCCAGCATTTT
CDR3: CASSEERISNQPQHF

D: -
size: -
V: TRBV12-5
J: TRBJ2-6
DNA: TGTGCTAGTGGTTTGGGGCCGGGCCGGGCGCGGGTTCCTGGGGCCAACGTCCTGACTTTC
CDR3: CASGLGPGRARVPGANVLTF

D: -
size: -
V: TRBV28
J: TRBJ1-5
DNA: TGTGCCAGCAGTTTATTGAGGTGGGGGCCGGGTCAGCCCCAGCATTTT
CDR3: CASSLLRWGPGQPQHF

D: TRBD1
size: -
V: TRBV28
J: TRBJ2-1
DNA: TGTGCCAGCAGTTTCCCCTCCCTCGGACAGGGTGCATACAATGAGCAGTTCTTC
CDR3: CASSFPSLGQGAYNEQFF

D: -
size: -
V: TRBV16
J: TRBJ1-2
DNA: TGTGCCAGCAGCCCGGACGGGGGGGCCAGCTATGTTGGCTACACCTTC
CDR3: CASSPDGGASYVGYTF

D: TRBD2
size: -
V: TRBV2
J: TRBJ2-2
DNA: TGTGCCAGCAGTGATGGCGGGAGGAACACCGGGGAGCTGTTTTTT
CDR3: CASSDGGRNTGELFF

D: -
size: -
V: TRBV5-1
J: TRBJ2-2
DNA: TGCGCCAGCAGCTTGGCCCTCAAACCCACCGGGGAGCTGTTTTTT
CDR3: CASSLALKPTGELFF

D: -
size: -
V: TRBV6-1
J: TRBJ1-3
DNA: TGTGCCAGCAGCTCGACAGTCTCTGGAAACACCATATATTTT
CDR3: CASSSTVSGNTIYF

D: TRBD1
size: -
V: TRBV9
J: TRBJ2-7
DNA: TGTGCCAGCAGCGCGCCGGGACAGGGTGGGGAGCAGTACTTC
CDR3: CASSAPGQGGEQYF

D: TRBD2
size: -
V: TRBV2
J: TRBJ2-7
DNA: TGTGCCAGCAGTCGGGGTGTGGGACTAAGGGGCAACGAGCAGTACTTC
CDR3: CASSRGVGLRGNEQYF

D: -
size: -
V: TRBV6-1
J: TRBJ2-3
DNA: TGTGCCAGCAGTGAGGGGGGAACAGATACGCAGTATTTT
CDR3: CASSEGGTDTQYF